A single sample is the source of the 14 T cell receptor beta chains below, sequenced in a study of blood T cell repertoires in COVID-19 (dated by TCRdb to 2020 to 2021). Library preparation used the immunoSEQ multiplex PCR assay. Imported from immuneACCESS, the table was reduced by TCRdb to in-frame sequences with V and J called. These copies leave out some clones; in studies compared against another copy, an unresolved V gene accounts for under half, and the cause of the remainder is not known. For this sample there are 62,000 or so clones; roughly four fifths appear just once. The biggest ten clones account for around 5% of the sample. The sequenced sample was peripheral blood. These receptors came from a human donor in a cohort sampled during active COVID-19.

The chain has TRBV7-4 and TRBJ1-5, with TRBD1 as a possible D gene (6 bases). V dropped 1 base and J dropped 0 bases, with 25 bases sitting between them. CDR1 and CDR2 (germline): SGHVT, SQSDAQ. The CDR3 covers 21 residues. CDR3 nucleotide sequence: TGTGCCAGCAGCTTAGAGGGCCGCGGGGGCGTACAGACAGATAGCAATCAGCCCCAGCATTTT. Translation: CASSLEGRGGVQTDSNQPQHF.

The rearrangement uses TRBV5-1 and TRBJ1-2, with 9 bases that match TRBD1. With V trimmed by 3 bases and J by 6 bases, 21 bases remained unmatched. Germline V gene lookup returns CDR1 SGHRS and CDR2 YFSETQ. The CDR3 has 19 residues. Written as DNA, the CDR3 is TGCGCCAGCAGCTCATCCACAACAGGGGGCCTTACTCTTCGACATGGCTACACCTTC. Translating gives CASSSSTTGGLTLRHGYTF.

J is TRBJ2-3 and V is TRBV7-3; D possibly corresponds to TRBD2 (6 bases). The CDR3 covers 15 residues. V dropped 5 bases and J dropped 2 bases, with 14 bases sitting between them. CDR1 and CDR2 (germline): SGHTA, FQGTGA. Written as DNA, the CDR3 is TGTGCCAGCAGCGCCCTCGGGGACTCCACAGATACGCAGTATTTT. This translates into CASSALGDSTDTQYF.

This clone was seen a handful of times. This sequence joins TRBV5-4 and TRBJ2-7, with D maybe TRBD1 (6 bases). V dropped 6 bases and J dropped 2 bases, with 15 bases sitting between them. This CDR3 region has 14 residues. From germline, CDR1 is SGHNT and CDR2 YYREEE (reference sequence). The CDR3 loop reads CASTTDRKPYEQYF. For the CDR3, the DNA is TGTGCCAGCACCACCGACAGGAAGCCCTACGAGCAGTACTTC.

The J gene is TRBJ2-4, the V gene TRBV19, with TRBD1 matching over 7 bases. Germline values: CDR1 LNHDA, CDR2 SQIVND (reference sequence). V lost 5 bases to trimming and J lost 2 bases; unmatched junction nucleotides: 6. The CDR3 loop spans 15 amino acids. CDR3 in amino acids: CASSGQVASKNIQYF. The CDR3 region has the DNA TGTGCCAGTAGTGGACAGGTGGCTTCCAAAAACATTCAGTACTTC.

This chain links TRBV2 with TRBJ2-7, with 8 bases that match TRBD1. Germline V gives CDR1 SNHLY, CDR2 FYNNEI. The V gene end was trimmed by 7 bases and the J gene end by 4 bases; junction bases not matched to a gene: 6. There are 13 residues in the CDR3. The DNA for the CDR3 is TGTGCCAGCACCCGACAGGGGCTTTACGAGCAGTACTTC. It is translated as CASTRQGLYEQYF.

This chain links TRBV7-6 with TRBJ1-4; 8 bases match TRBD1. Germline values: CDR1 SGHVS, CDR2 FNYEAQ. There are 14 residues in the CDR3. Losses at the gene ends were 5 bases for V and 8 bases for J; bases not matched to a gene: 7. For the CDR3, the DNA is TGTGCCAGCAGCCCCAGGGGGCTGGAGGAAAAACTGTTTTTT. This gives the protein CASSPRGLEEKLFF.

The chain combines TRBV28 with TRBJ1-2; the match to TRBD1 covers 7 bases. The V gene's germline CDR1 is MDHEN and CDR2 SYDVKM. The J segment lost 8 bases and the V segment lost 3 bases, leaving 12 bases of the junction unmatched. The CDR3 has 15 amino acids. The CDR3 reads CASSFGRQGVRGYTF. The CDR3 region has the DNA TGTGCCAGCAGTTTCGGCCGACAGGGCGTGCGAGGCTACACCTTC.

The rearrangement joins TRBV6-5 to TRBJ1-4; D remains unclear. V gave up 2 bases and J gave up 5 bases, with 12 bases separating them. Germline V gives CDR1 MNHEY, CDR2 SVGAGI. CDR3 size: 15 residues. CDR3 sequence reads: CASSYGQEPNEKLFF. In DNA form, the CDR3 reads TGTGCCAGCAGTTACGGGCAGGAACCCAATGAAAAACTGTTTTTT.

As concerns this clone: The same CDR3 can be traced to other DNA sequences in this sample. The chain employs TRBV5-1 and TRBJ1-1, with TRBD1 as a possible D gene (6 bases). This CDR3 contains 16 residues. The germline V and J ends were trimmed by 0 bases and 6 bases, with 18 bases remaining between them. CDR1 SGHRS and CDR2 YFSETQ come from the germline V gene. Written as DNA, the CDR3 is TGCGCCAGCAGCTTGGAAGGCGGACAGTCGGCTCCTGAAGCTTTCTTT. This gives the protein CASSLEGGQSAPEAFF. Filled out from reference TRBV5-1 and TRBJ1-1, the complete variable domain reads KAGVTQTPRYLIKTRGQQVTLSCSPISGHRSVSWYQQTPGQGLQFLFEYFSETQRNKGNFPGRFSGRQFSNSRSEMNVSTLELGDSALYLCASSLEGGQSAPEAFFGQGTRLTVV.

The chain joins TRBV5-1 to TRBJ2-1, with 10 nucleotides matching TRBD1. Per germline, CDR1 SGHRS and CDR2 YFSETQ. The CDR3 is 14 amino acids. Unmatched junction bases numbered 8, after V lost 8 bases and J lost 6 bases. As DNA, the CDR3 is TGCGCCAGTACGCCCGGGACAGGGGTCAATGAGCAGTTCTTC. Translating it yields CASTPGTGVNEQFF.

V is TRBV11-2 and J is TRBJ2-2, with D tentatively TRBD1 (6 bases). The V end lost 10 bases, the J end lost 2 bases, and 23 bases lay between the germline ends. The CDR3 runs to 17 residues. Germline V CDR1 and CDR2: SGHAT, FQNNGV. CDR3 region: CAIRARTAFSNTGELFF. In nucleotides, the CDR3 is TGTGCCATACGGGCCCGGACAGCTTTTTCTAACACCGGGGAGCTGTTTTTT.

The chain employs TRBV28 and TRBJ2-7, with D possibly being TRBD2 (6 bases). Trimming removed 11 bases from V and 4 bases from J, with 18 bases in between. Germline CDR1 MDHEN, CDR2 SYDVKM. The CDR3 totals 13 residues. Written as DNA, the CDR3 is TGTGCCGCAGGGCGGGGAGTGGGGTACGAGCAGTACTTC. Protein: CAAGRGVGYEQYF.

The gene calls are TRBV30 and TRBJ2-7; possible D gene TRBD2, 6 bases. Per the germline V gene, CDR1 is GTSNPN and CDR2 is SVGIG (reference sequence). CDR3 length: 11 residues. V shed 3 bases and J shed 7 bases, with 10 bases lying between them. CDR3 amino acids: CAWSPRGEQYF. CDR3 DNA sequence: TGTGCCTGGAGCCCTCGGGGGGAGCAGTACTTC.